This TCR beta chain was identified during a study of blood T cell repertoires in COVID-19 (TCRdb year 2020). Some background on the complete study: Samples from collaborators originated in the United States, Italy and Spain and spanned both the acute and convalescent phases of COVID-19. Where available, HLA class I and class II types were taken from metadata supplied by the sample provider and were not determined by assay-based typing. A de-identified subject ID, COVID-19 status, age in years and sex were almost always included in the sample metadata. Deeply sampled blood TCRbeta repertoires from subjects exposed to, actively infected with, or recovered from COVID-19 were included in the dataset. The material from the prospective study consisted of cDNA or gDNA derived from T cells, B-cell-depleted T cells, or PBMCs. Samples were obtained from the ongoing ImmuneRACE study (first 160 participants) and from roughly 1,300 subjects provided by 6 global collaborators. The repertoires were made available in a free public database intended to serve as a resource for research on the immune response to SARS-CoV-2. The full study reports these points: Clinical and demographic metadata were provided uncurated, with the amount varying by source and participant.

At one collaborating source in Seattle, patients were enrolled during active infection and were followed longitudinally through the course of disease. Each collaborating institution followed its own protocols to collect whole blood in K2EDTA tubes. For TCRbeta analysis, collaborator samples were shipped as frozen whole blood, as isolated PBMCs, or as DNA extracted from either sample type. TCRbeta CDR3 regions were amplified from genomic DNA by means of the immunoSEQ Assay, a bias-controlled multiplex PCR. The authors' pipeline ran thus. The number of nucleated cells in each sample was estimated from the amplification of reference gene primers within the assay. Sequence reads were collapsed and filtered to measure the absolute abundance of every unique TCRbeta CDR3 rearrangement. For each sample, productive Simpson clonality was calculated by taking the square root of Simpson's diversity index across productive rearrangements. Not all clones reach the TCRdb copy of this immuneACCESS table, which keeps in-frame sequences only. Checked studies attribute under half of the gap to unresolved V genes and leave the rest unexplained. That table is the source of V, J and clone size, and D and trimming were worked out from the DNA. Here the sample has 110,000 or so clones; 75% to 90% occur a single time. 5% to 6% of the sample is in the top ten clones.

Notes on this clone: Its antigen target is currently unknown. Base qualities are not recorded, but no much larger clone differs from it by a single base.

The CDR3 has 11 amino acids, counting the end cysteine and phenylalanine. Just the 33-base CDR3 DNA is kept, in frame starting at base 1. CDR1 and CDR2 are read off the germline V gene as MNHEY and SVGAGI. V is cut by 5 bases and J by 8 bases, and the space between the germline ends is 9 bases. This receptor was taken from a woman aged 60 to 75 with COVID-19, enrolled during active disease. Sequenced input: peripheral blood. The sequence links TRBV6-5 to TRBJ1-1; no D segment can be confidently identified. The nucleotides read TGTGCCAGCAGTCGTCTCGGGGAAGCTTTCTTT. Its coded protein is CASSRLGEAFF.